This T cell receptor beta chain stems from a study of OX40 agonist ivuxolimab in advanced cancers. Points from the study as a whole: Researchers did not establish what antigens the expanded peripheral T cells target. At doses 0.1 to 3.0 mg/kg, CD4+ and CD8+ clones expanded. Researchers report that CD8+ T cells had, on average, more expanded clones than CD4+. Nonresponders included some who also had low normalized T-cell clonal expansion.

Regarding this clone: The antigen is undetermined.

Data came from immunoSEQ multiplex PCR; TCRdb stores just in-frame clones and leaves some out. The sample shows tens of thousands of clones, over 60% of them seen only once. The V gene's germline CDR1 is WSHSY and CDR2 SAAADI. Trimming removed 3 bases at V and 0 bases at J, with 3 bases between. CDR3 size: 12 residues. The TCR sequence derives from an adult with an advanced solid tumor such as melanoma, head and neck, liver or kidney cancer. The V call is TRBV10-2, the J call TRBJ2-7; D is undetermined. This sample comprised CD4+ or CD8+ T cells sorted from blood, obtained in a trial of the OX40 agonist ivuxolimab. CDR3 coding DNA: TGCGCCAGCAGTGATCGCTCCTACGAGCAGTACTTC. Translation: CASSDRSYEQYF.